Each of the 21 T cell receptor beta chains below was sequenced from the same sample in a study of shared clonotypes between healthy human individuals. Method: immunoSEQ multiplex PCR; TCRdb's copy keeps in-frame clones and lacks some. Found here are approximately 330,000 clones, more than 60% of them singletons; the top ten hold roughly a tenth. The sample was memory CD4+ T cells sorted from blood. Subset indicated: CD45RA-negative fraction. The receptors derive from a man in his thirties or forties in good health.

This clone was detected ten times or more. CDR3 in DNA: TGCGCCAGCAGCCAAAACCTTAGGACAGGTGGCTATGGCTACACCTTC. It codes for CASSQNLRTGGYGYTF. The genes are TRBV4-1 and TRBJ1-2; 7 bases are shared with TRBD1. This CDR3 spans 16 amino acids. V lost 2 bases, J lost 4 bases, and 10 bases stayed unmatched. The germline CDR1 and CDR2 sequences are MGHRA and YSYEKL.

This chain links TRBV14 with TRBJ2-5; 12 nucleotides match TRBD2. In germline, CDR1 is SGHDN, CDR2 FVKESK. The V segment lost 1 base and the J segment 4 bases; nucleotides outside the gene matches: 4. The CDR3 totals 16 residues. This CDR3 reads CASSQGRLAGVETQYF. The CDR3 DNA follows: TGTGCCAGCAGCCAAGGGAGACTAGCGGGAGTAGAGACCCAGTACTTC.

The chain links TRBV12-5 to TRBJ1-1, with D hard to call. Germline values: CDR1 LGHNT, CDR2 FRNRAP. V lost 3 bases and J 2 bases, leaving 4 bases between the germline ends. This CDR3 has 12 residues. The DNA of the CDR3 is TGTGCTAGTGGTTTAGCTAACACTGAAGCTTTCTTT. This codes for CASGLANTEAFF. Full variable domain (missing parts from reference TRBV12-5 and TRBJ1-1): DARVTQTPRHKVTEMGQEVTMRCQPILGHNTVFWYRQTMMQGLELLAYFRNRAPLDDSGMPKDRFSAEMPDATLATLKIQPSEPRDSAVYFCASGLANTEAFFGQGTRLTVV.

This chain uses TRBV27 with TRBJ2-7, with a weak D call TRBD2 (5 bases). V lost 3 bases and J lost 1, with 19 bases in between. Germline V CDR1 and CDR2: MNHEY, SMNVEV (reference sequence). The CDR3 has 17 amino acids. CDR3 bases: TGTGCCAGCAGTTTCTCTGTCGGTGGCGGGCTTTCCTACGAGCAGTACTTC. Amino acids: CASSFSVGGGLSYEQYF.

This rearrangement joins TRBV29-1 to TRBJ2-1, with D perhaps TRBD2 (5 bases). The CDR3 has 13 residues. The germline V and J ends were trimmed by 0 bases and 4 bases, with 7 bases remaining between them. Per the germline V gene, CDR1 is SQVTM and CDR2 is ANQGSEA. In nucleotides, the CDR3 is TGCAGCGTTGAAGAGACGGGGTACAATGAGCAGTTCTTC. Translation: CSVEETGYNEQFF.

This clone was seen ten or more times. The chain joins TRBV30 to TRBJ1-5; TRBD1 agrees at 7 bases. J gave up 2 bases and V 3 bases, and 7 bases lay outside the gene matches. CDR1 GTSNPN and CDR2 SVGIG come from the germline V gene (reference sequence). This CDR3 region has 15 residues. The CDR3 loop is CAWRGQGVRNQPQHF. The CDR3 region has the DNA TGTGCCTGGAGAGGGCAGGGGGTACGCAATCAGCCCCAGCATTTT. The whole variable domain, filled in from reference TRBV30 and TRBJ1-5, reads SQTIHQWPATLVQPVGSPLSLECTVEGTSNPNLYWYRQAAGRGLQLLFYSVGIGQISSEVPQNLSASRPQDRQFILSSKKLLLSDSGFYLCAWRGQGVRNQPQHFGDGTRLSIL.

This clone was observed many times. Other nucleotide sequences from this sample produce the same CDR3. CDR3 protein: CASRKDRGVSGELFF. In DNA, the CDR3 is TGTGCCAGCAGGAAAGACAGGGGTGTGTCCGGGGAGCTGTTTTTT. This chain connects TRBV2 to TRBJ2-2; 8 bases line up with TRBD1. Trimming removed 6 bases from V and 6 bases from J; junction bases left unmatched: 9. CDR3 length equals 15 residues. Germline V CDR1 and CDR2: SNHLY, FYNNEI.

Comment on this clone: A far larger clone differs by one base, so this is likely a read error. The rearrangement links TRBV5-5 to TRBJ2-5; TRBD1 might be the D (7 bases). With 5 bases removed from V and 1 base from J, the gap between germline ends came to 9 bases. This CDR3 is 13 amino acids long. The germline V gene encodes CDR1 SGHKS and CDR2 YYEKEE (reference sequence). The CDR3 loop is CASRRDSQETQYF. The CDR3 nucleotides are TGTGCCAGCAGGCGGGACAGCCAAGAGACCCAGTACTTC.

V gene TRBV29-1 combines with J gene TRBJ2-5; D perhaps matches TRBD2 (6 bases). CDR1 is SQVTM and CDR2 is ANQGSEA in the germline V gene. This CDR3 comprises 12 residues. The V gene lost 3 bases and the J gene lost 5 bases, with 10 bases spanning the gap. CDR3 protein: CSVDRGRETQYF. The CDR3 DNA is TGCAGCGTTGACCGGGGGAGGGAGACCCAGTACTTC.

This chain links TRBV5-4 with TRBJ1-1, with unresolved D. This CDR3 has 15 amino acids. CDR1 is SGHNT, CDR2 YYREEE, per germline (reference sequence). The V gene lost 0 bases and the J gene lost 1 base, with 10 bases spanning the gap. The CDR3 region has the DNA TGTGCCAGCAGCTTGGGAGGTTTTAAGAACACTGAAGCTTTCTTT. This translates into CASSLGGFKNTEAFF.

The CDR3 reads CSARTARTNYGYTF. The CDR3 bases are TGCAGCGCCCGGACAGCCAGAACTAACTATGGCTACACCTTC. This rearrangement joins TRBV29-1 to TRBJ1-2, with D perhaps TRBD1 (6 bases). CDR1 and CDR2 from the germline V gene are SQVTM and ANQGSEA. Trimming took off 7 bases at V and 0 bases at J, with 15 bases between the two ends. CDR3 length: 14 amino acids.

The V and J genes are TRBV29-1 and TRBJ2-1; TRBD2 matches 11 bases. CDR1 and CDR2 from the germline V gene are SQVTM and ANQGSEA. J gave up 9 bases and V 4 bases, and 8 bases lay outside the gene matches. The CDR3 is 14 residues long. The CDR3 DNA sequence: TGCAGCGTTGGGCCCGGGCTAGCGGGAGGTGAGCAGTTCTTC. Protein: CSVGPGLAGGEQFF.

This chain links TRBV15 with TRBJ2-7, with D possibly being TRBD1 (5 bases). Germline CDR1 LNHNV, CDR2 YYDKDF (reference sequence). V lost 5 bases and J 5 bases, leaving 16 bases between the germline ends. The CDR3 spans 14 residues. CDR3 amino acids: CATSGQGLIDEQYF. The DNA of the CDR3 is TGTGCCACCAGCGGCCAGGGTTTAATCGACGAGCAGTACTTC.

V and J are TRBV11-2 and TRBJ2-1; no firm D call. Germline loops: CDR1 SGHAT, CDR2 FQNNGV. The CDR3 totals 14 residues. The V gene lost 0 bases and the J gene lost 12 bases, with 15 bases spanning the gap. As DNA, the CDR3 is TGTGCCAGCAGCTTAGATGGGCCGGCCAATAGGCAGTTCTTC. Its protein product is CASSLDGPANRQFF.

J is TRBJ2-7 and V is TRBV5-6; no clear D. This CDR3 spans 15 amino acids. The V end lost 0 bases, the J end lost 6 bases, and 16 bases lay between the germline ends. Germline V gives CDR1 SGHDT, CDR2 YYEEEE. CDR3 loop: CASSLDPLQASEQYF. The CDR3 DNA follows: TGTGCCAGCAGCTTGGATCCCCTCCAGGCCTCCGAGCAGTACTTC.

The chain is built from TRBV14 and TRBJ1-2; D not certain. In germline, CDR1 is SGHDN, CDR2 FVKESK. The germline V and J ends were trimmed by 4 bases and 4 bases, with 13 bases remaining between them. The CDR3 consists of 14 residues. The CDR3 sequence: CASSPGLARYGYTF. The CDR3 DNA reads as TGTGCCAGCAGCCCCGGATTGGCTCGCTATGGCTACACCTTC.

A remark on this clone: The same CDR3 is also encoded by other DNA sequences in this sample. The chain couples TRBV7-2 to TRBJ1-4; 8 positions agree with TRBD1. V lost 5 bases and J lost 6; bases outside the gene matches: 5. CDR1 is SGHTA and CDR2 is FQGNSA in the germline V gene. The CDR3 sequence is 14 residues long. This CDR3 is CASSRQGRDEKLFF. The CDR3 DNA is TGTGCCAGCAGCAGACAGGGGCGGGATGAAAAACTGTTTTTT.

This chain links TRBV5-5 with TRBJ2-2, with D hard to call. The length of the CDR3 is 15 residues. Trimming stripped 4 bases from V and 5 bases from J, with 15 bases between. Germline CDR1 is SGHKS and CDR2 is YYEKEE (reference sequence). The CDR3 loop reads CASSIFGDRTGELFF. The CDR3 region has the DNA TGTGCCAGCAGCATATTTGGGGATCGTACCGGGGAGCTGTTTTTT.

This clone was seen only a few times. The chain couples TRBV29-1 to TRBJ2-4, with D possibly matching TRBD1 (6 bases). Germline V lookup: CDR1 SQVTM, CDR2 ANQGSEA. There are 13 residues in the CDR3. V was cut by 8 bases and J by 6 bases, with 17 bases left in between. The CDR3 loop is CSYSRGGGNIQYF. In nucleotides, the CDR3 is TGCAGCTATAGCAGGGGCGGCGGAAACATTCAGTACTTC.

This clone was seen only a few times. This sequence joins TRBV15 and TRBJ1-4; 9 positions agree with TRBD1. CDR1 and CDR2 (germline): LNHNV, YYDKDF (reference sequence). With V trimmed by 3 bases and J by 8 bases, 7 bases remained unmatched. The CDR3 has 15 amino acids. The CDR3 nucleotides are TGTGCCACCAGCAGCTCGGGACAGGGTAGAGAAAAACTGTTTTTT. Encoded protein: CATSSSGQGREKLFF. Variable domain in full (rest from reference TRBV15 and TRBJ1-4): DAMVIQNPRYQVTQFGKPVTLSCSQTLNHNVMYWYQQKSSQAPKLLFHYYDKDFNNEADTPDNFQSRRPNTSFCFLDIRSPGLGDTAMYLCATSSSGQGREKLFFGSGTQLSVL.

On this clone itself: With a far larger clone one base away, a read error is the likely cause. At the DNA level, this CDR3 is encoded by other sequences in the same sample as well. The genes are TRBV5-1 and TRBJ2-5; no clear D. The germline V gene has CDR1 SGHRS and CDR2 YFSETQ. The germline V and J ends were trimmed by 0 bases and 4 bases, with 10 bases remaining between them. The CDR3 has 14 residues. As DNA, the CDR3 is TGCGCCAGCAGCTTGGTCACCACGGGAGAGACCCAGTACTTC. Its translation is CASSLVTTGETQYF.